This T cell receptor beta chain was captured by sequencing in a study of control samples from healthy donors and cancer patients. Per the germline V gene, CDR1 is SQVTM and CDR2 is ANQGSEA. V was pared by 6 bases and J by 5 bases, with 10 bases of the junction left unmatched. The CDR3 is made up of 15 amino acids. Clones were read by immunoSEQ multiplex PCR, and TCRdb kept only the in-frame ones, dropping some. The sample lists about 140,000 clones, about 90% occurring once. The TCR originated in a man between 18 and 35 years old in good health. This chain links TRBV29-1 with TRBJ2-5, with 12 bases fitting TRBD1. Sample: blood. The DNA of the CDR3 is TGCAGCGTCTATGGGACAGGGGGCGCGGGGGAGACCCAGTACTTC. Translating gives CSVYGTGGAGETQYF.